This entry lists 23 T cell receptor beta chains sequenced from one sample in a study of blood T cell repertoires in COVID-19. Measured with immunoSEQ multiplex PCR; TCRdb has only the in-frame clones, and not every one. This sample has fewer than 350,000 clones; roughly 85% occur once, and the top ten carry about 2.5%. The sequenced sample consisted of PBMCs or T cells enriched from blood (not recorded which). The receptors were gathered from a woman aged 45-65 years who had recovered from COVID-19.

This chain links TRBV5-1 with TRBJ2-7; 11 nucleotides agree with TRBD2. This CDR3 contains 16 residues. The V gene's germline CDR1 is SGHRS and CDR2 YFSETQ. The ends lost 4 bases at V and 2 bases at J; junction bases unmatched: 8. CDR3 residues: CASSRIGTSGTYEQYF. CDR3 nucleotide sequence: TGCGCCAGCAGCCGGATCGGGACTAGCGGAACCTACGAGCAGTACTTC.

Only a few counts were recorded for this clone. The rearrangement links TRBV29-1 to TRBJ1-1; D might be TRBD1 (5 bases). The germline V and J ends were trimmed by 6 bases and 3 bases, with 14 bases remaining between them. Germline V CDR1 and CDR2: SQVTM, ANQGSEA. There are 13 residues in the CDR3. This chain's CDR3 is CSVLRTLHTEAFF. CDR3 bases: TGCAGCGTCCTTCGGACACTTCACACTGAAGCTTTCTTT.

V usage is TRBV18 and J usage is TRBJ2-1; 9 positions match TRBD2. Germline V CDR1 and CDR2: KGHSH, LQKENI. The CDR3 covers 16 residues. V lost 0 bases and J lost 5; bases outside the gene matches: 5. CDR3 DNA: TGTGCCAGCTCACCACCCCGCGGGAGGGCCGACAATGAGCAGTTCTTC. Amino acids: CASSPPRGRADNEQFF.

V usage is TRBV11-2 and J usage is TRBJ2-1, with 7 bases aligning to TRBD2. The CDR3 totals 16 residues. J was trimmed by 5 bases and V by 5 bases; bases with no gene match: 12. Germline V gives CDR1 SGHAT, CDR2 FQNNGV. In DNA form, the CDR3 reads TGTGCCAGCAGCCCAGAGGCCCTAGCGGTCCACAATGAGCAGTTCTTC. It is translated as CASSPEALAVHNEQFF.

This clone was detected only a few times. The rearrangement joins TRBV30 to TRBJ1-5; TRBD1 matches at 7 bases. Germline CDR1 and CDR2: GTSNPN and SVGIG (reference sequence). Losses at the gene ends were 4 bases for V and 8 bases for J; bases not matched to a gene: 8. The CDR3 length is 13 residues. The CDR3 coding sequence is TGTGCCTGGACTACAGGGGTGTTGGAGCCCCAGCATTTT. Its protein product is CAWTTGVLEPQHF.

Written as DNA, the CDR3 is TGTGCCAGCATGGGGACAGGGGGCGATGAGAATGAAGCTTTCTTT. Its protein product is CASMGTGGDENEAFF. The J gene is TRBJ1-1, the V gene TRBV6-5; 12 bases align to TRBD1. The V segment lost 7 bases and the J segment 7 bases; nucleotides outside the gene matches: 10. This CDR3 comprises 15 residues. CDR1 is MNHEY and CDR2 is SVGAGI in the germline V gene.

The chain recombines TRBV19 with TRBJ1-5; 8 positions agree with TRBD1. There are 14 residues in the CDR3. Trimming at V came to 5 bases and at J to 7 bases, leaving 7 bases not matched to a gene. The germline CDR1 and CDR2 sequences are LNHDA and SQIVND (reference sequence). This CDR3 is CASSSTGGSQPQHF. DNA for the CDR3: TGTGCCAGTAGTTCCACAGGGGGTTCGCAGCCCCAGCATTTT.

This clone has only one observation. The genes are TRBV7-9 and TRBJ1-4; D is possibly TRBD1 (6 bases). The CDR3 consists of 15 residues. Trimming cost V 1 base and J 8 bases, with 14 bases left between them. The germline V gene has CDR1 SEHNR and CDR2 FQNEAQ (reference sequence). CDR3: CASSLGDIRSEKLFF. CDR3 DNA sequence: TGTGCCAGCAGCTTAGGGGACATCCGTTCGGAAAAACTGTTTTTT.

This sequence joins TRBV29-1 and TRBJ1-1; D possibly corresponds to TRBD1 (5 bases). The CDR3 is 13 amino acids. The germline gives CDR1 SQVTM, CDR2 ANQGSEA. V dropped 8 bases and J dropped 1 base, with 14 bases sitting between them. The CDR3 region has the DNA TGCAGCACAAAACAGGAGAGGAACACTGAAGCTTTCTTT. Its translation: CSTKQERNTEAFF.

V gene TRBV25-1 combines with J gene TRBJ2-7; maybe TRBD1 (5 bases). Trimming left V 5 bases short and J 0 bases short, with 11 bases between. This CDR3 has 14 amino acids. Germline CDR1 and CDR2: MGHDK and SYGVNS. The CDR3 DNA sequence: TGTGCCAGCAGTAGCTCCGACAGCTCCTACGAGCAGTACTTC. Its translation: CASSSSDSSYEQYF.

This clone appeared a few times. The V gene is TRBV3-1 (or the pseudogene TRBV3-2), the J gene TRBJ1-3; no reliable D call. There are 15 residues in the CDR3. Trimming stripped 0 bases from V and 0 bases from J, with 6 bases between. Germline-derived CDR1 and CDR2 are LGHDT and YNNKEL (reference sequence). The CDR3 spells CASSQDLSSGNTIYF. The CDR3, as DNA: TGTGCCAGCAGCCAAGATCTTAGCTCTGGAAACACCATATATTTT.

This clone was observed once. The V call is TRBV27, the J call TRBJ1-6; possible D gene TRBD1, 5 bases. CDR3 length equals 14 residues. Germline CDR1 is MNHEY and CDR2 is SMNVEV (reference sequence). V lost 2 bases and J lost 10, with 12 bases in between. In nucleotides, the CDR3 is TGTGCCAGCAGTTTACTGGCAGGGCAGTCACCCCTCCACTTT. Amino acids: CASSLLAGQSPLHF.

In nucleotides, the CDR3 is TGTGCCAGCAGCCAACGGACCGGGACAGGGCCTTCACCCCTCCACTTT. This sequence encodes CASSQRTGTGPSPLHF. This rearrangement joins TRBV3-1 (or the pseudogene TRBV3-2) to TRBJ1-6; 9 bases map to TRBD1. This CDR3 spans 16 amino acids. V lost 2 bases to trimming and J lost 9 bases; unmatched junction nucleotides: 8. Germline CDR1 and CDR2: LGHDT and YNNKEL (reference sequence).

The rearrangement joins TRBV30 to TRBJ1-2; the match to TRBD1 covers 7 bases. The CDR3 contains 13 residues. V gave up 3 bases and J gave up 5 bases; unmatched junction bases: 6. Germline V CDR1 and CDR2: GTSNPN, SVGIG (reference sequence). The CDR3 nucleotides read TGTGCCTGGAGACCACAGGGGAGTTATGGCTACACCTTC. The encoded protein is CAWRPQGSYGYTF.

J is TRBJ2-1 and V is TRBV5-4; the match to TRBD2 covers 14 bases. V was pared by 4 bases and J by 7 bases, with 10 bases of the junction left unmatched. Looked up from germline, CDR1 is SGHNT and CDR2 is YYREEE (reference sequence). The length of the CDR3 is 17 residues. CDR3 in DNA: TGTGCCAGCAGCCCCGACGGACTAGCGGGGGGTATAAATGAGCAGTTCTTC. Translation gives CASSPDGLAGGINEQFF.

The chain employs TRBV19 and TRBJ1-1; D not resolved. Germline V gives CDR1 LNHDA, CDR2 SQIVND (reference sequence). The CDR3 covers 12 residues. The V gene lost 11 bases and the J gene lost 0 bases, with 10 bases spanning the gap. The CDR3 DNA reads TGTGCCTCCACCGGGGTGAACACTGAAGCTTTCTTT. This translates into CASTGVNTEAFF.

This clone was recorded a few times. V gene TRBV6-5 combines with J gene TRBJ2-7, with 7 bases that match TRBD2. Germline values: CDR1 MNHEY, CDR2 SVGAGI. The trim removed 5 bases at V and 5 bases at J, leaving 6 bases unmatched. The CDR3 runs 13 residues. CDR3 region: CASSRTSFHEQYF. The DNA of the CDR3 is TGTGCCAGCAGTCGGACTAGTTTCCACGAGCAGTACTTC.

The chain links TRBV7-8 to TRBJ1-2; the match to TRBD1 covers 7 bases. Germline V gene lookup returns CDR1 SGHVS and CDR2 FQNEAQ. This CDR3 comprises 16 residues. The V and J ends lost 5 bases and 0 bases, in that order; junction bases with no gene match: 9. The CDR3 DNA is TGTGCCAGCAGCGAGCGCGACAGGGCAGCTAACTATGGCTACACCTTC. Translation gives CASSERDRAANYGYTF.

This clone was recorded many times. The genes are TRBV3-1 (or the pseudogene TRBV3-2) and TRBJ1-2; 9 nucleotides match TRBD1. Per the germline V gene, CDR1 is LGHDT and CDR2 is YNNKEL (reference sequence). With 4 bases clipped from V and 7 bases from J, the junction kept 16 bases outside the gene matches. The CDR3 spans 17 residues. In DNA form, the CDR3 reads TGTGCCAGCAGCCCCAATTCTAGGACAGGGGCCCCTCCTGGCTACACCTTC. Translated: CASSPNSRTGAPPGYTF.

The DNA for the CDR3 is TGTGCCAGCAGTGACTCGTCCGGGACAGGGAACAATGAGCAGTTCTTC. It encodes CASSDSSGTGNNEQFF. The J gene is TRBJ2-1, the V gene TRBV6-4, with TRBD1 matching 9 bases. CDR1 is MRHNA, CDR2 SNTAGT, per germline. This CDR3 is 16 amino acids long. V was clipped by 0 bases and J by 5 bases; unmatched bases: 5.

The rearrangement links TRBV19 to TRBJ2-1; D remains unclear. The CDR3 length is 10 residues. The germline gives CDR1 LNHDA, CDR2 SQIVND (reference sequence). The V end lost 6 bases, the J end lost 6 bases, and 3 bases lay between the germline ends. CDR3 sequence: CASSGNEQFF. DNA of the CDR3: TGTGCCAGTAGCGGCAATGAGCAGTTCTTC.

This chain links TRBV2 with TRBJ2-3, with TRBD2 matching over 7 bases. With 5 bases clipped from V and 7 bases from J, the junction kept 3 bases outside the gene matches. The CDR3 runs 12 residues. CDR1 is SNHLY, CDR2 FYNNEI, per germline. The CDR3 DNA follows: TGTGCCAGCAGTCGACTAGCAAATACGCAGTATTTT. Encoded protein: CASSRLANTQYF.

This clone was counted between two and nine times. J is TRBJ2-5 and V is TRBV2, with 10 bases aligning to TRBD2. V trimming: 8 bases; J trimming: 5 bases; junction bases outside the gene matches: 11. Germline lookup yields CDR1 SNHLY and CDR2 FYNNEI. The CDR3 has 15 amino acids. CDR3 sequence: CASQDSGGARETQYF. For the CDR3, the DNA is TGTGCCAGCCAAGACAGCGGGGGGGCCAGGGAGACCCAGTACTTC.